Each of the 8 T cell receptor beta chains below was sequenced from the same sample in a study of cytomegalovirus exposure and HLA in healthy donors. It was with 60 Vbeta and 13 Jbeta primers that the PCR ran. Clones were read by immunoSEQ multiplex PCR, and TCRdb kept only the in-frame ones, dropping some. The table includes fewer than 110,000 clones, approximately 76% detected once. The sequencing sample was made of PBMCs. All receptors derive from a man between 18 and 29 years old in good health and CMV-seronegative.

The chain carries TRBV15 and TRBJ1-5; 10 bases match TRBD1. Germline CDR1 is LNHNV and CDR2 is YYDKDF (reference sequence). CDR3 size: 18 residues. V lost 1 base, J lost 0 bases, and 6 bases stayed unmatched. The CDR3: CATSRGQGAFNSNQPQHF. The CDR3 nucleotides are TGTGCCACCAGCAGAGGACAGGGGGCCTTTAATAGCAATCAGCCCCAGCATTTT.

The chain combines TRBV25-1 with TRBJ2-7; possibly TRBD2 for D (6 bases). V lost 5 bases, J lost 6 bases, and 23 bases lay in between. The CDR3 runs 16 residues. In germline, CDR1 is MGHDK, CDR2 SYGVNS. The CDR3: CASSPISTGVSGEQYF. As DNA, the CDR3 is TGTGCCAGCAGTCCCATTAGCACGGGGGTTTCTGGCGAGCAGTACTTC.

With respect to this clone: An end of the junction does not agree with germline; a read error may underlie this. J is TRBJ1-2 and V is TRBV5-6; 9 positions agree with TRBD1. Germline loops: CDR1 SGHDT, CDR2 YYEEEE. This CDR3 comprises 17 residues. The CDR3 protein is CASSSLRDRVANYGYPF. CDR3 nucleotides: TGTGCCAGCAGCTCGCTACGGGACAGGGTAGCTAACTATGGCTACCCCTTC.

This clone was detected a few times. For the CDR3, the DNA is TGTGCCAGTAGTGCCAACTCGGGACACTCTGGAAACACCATATATTTT. This sequence encodes CASSANSGHSGNTIYF. The J gene is TRBJ1-3, the V gene TRBV19; possible D gene TRBD1, 6 bases. The CDR3 has 16 residues. The V end was cut by 5 bases, the J end by 0 bases, with 14 bases between. Germline V gene lookup returns CDR1 LNHDA and CDR2 SQIVND (reference sequence).

The chain recombines TRBV7-3 with TRBJ2-7, with D tentatively TRBD2 (5 bases). The CDR3 is 9 residues long. Germline V gives CDR1 SGHTA, CDR2 FQGTGA. The CDR3 protein is CGRGRKQYF. The CDR3 bases are TGTGGCCGCGGGCGCAAGCAGTACTTC.

The chain employs TRBV14 and TRBJ2-7; 9 bases are a match to TRBD1. The CDR3 has 14 residues. Trimming took 5 bases from V and 2 from J; bases not matched to a gene: 4. The germline V gene has CDR1 SGHDN and CDR2 FVKESK. The CDR3 region is CASSSRDRAYEQYF. The CDR3 nucleotides are TGTGCCAGCAGCTCCCGGGACAGGGCCTACGAGCAGTACTTC.

The gene calls are TRBV5-1 and TRBJ1-3; weak D call: TRBD1 (6 bases). This CDR3 is built from 14 residues. Trimming left V 5 bases short and J 3 bases short, with 12 bases between. Germline V gives CDR1 SGHRS, CDR2 YFSETQ. The CDR3 sequence: CASRRGQNGNTIYF. In DNA form, the CDR3 reads TGCGCCAGCAGACGAGGACAGAATGGAAACACCATATATTTT.

The chain employs TRBV7-2 and TRBJ2-7, with TRBD1 identical over 11 bases. Looked up from germline, CDR1 is SGHTA and CDR2 is FQGNSA. This CDR3 has 17 amino acids. V shed 0 bases, J shed 3 bases, and the junction held 7 bases outside the gene matches. The CDR3 here is CASSLAGDRGGFYEQYF. CDR3 coding DNA: TGTGCCAGCAGCTTAGCGGGGGACAGGGGGGGATTCTACGAGCAGTACTTC.